This T cell receptor (beta chain) was captured by sequencing in a study of patients and donors after allogeneic stem cell transplantation. This clonotype turned up a few times. The germline V and J ends were trimmed by 5 bases and 2 bases, with 14 bases remaining between them. CDR1 and CDR2 from the germline V gene are SGHRS and YFSETQ. The CDR3 sequence is 14 residues long. TCRdb called the RT-PCR reads again in MiXCR, with one record for every CDR3 protein. The data contain about a million distinct CDR3 sequences, more than 15% of them singletons. The chain combines TRBV5-1 with TRBJ2-7; D not certain. The sequence came from a human donor who was either an allogeneic HSCT recipient or a stem cell or donor lymphocyte infusion donor (not recorded which). It is not recorded whose cells these are; they may come from a transplant donor. Material: blood, either unsorted or a sorted T cell fraction (not recorded which). CDR3: CASSSPANTYEQYF. The CDR3 DNA reads as TGCGCCAGCAGTTCCCCAGCGAATACCTACGAGCAGTACTTC.